This T cell receptor (beta chain) came from a study of tumor-infiltrating lymphocytes in primary liver carcinoma. The CDR3 has 15 residues. The germline V gene encodes CDR1 LGHNA and CDR2 YNFKEQ. V lost 2 bases and J 4 bases, leaving 15 bases between the germline ends. Priming with a constant-region primer yielded TCR beta cDNA from about 500 ng total RNA. Libraries of TCR beta came from three nested multiplex PCR rounds with slightly modified ARM-PCR. Running around 9 cycles apiece, the first two PCR rounds relied on TRBV1-TRBV30 forward primers together with a C-beta reverse primer. TCRdb analysed the multiplex PCR reads with MiXCR anew, one entry per CDR3 protein. The table includes some 32,000 distinct CDR3 sequences, around 78% detected once. Co-extraction of both nucleic acids (RNA and DNA) used about 19-33 mg of unsorted bulk tissue.

The origin of this receptor is a man between 40 and 49 years old with primary liver carcinoma and hepatitis B virus infection. The material sequenced was liver tumor tissue from sampling region 5. Subset specified: tumor region T5, tumor centre. The V call is TRBV4-2, the J call TRBJ2-7; D unclear. The CDR3 spells CASSQLSGDQYEQYF. For the CDR3, the DNA is TGTGCCAGCAGCCAACTATCGGGTGATCAATACGAGCAGTACTTC.